The source of this T cell receptor beta chain is a study of blood T cell repertoires in COVID-19. Trimming removed 0 bases at V and 7 bases at J, with 16 bases between. From germline, CDR1 is SGDLS and CDR2 YYNGEE. CDR3 length: 15 amino acids. Some clones are missing from TCRdb's copy, which holds only in-frame ones; the method was immunoSEQ multiplex PCR. The sample has about 16,000 clones, roughly 89% seen once; the top ten hold roughly a third. The V gene is TRBV9, the J gene TRBJ1-2; D remains unclear. The origin of this receptor is a woman of 80 years or more with COVID-19, enrolled during active disease. The material sequenced was peripheral blood. Here the CDR3 DNA reads TGTGCCAGCAGCGTAGAAGCTGACCCTAGGCGTGGCTACACCTTC. It yields the protein CASSVEADPRRGYTF.